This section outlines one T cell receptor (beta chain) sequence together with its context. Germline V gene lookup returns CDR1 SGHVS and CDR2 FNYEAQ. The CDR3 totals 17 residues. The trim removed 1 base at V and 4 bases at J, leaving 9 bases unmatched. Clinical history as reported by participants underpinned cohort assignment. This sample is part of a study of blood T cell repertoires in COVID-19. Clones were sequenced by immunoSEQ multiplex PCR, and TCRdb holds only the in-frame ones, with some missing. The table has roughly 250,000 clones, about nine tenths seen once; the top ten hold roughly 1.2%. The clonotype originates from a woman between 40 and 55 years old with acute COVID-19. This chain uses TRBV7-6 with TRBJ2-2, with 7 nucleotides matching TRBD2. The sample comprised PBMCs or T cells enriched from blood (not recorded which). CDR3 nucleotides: TGTGCCAGCAGCTTAGGTTCTGCGGGAGTTGCCACCGGGGAGCTGTTTTTT. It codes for CASSLGSAGVATGELFF.